The source of this TCR beta chain is a study of shared clonotypes between healthy human individuals (dated by TCRdb to 2018 to 2021). About the full investigation: Three men and two women, aged 18 to 49 years, made up the cohort. For each donor, CD4 naive and CD4 memory were each run on three plates, CD8 naive on two plates, and CD8 memory on one plate. To estimate repertoire size and how much clonotype sharing occurs between individuals, the study deeply sequenced the blood TCR repertoires of a handful of healthy adults. Libraries were prepared and TCR repertoires were sequenced by different laboratories using diverse techniques, in order to increase sequencing depth and limit assay-specific biases. Between about 0.9 and 8.9 billion PBMCs per donor were obtained by leukapheresis. Points the paper makes about the study in general: About 5% of naive CD4, more than 3% of naive CD8, roughly 2.4% of memory CD4, and 0.35% to 0.4% of memory CD8 clonotypes were shared across several donors. Pairwise subsampling led to the expectation that sequencing depth would affect the degree of clonotype sharing among donors. Rarefaction of sorted-subset datasets indicated incomplete sequencing despite the large sequencing depth. Larger estimated clonotype richness was generally found for naive subsets than for memory subsets. Only blood was sampled, and tissue TCR repertoires likely differ from those in blood. The small number of donors limited the genetic and exposure-history diversity represented. Compared with non-shared clonotypes, clonotypes shared by all four sorted-subset donors had higher generation probabilities.

The donors were healthy, HIV-negative adults with no recently reported acute infections or vaccinations. Every donor was a Caucasian adult residing in Nashville, Tennessee, USA. CD4+ T cells were enriched through magnetic negative selection, after which naive cells were positively selected on CD45RA and the remaining negative fraction served as the memory subset. After blood collection by leukapheresis, PBMCs were isolated using Ficoll-Histopaque density gradient centrifugation and then cryopreserved in the vapor phase of liquid nitrogen. Purity and quantity of every magnetically sorted T cell population were checked by analytical flow cytometry. Each sorted fraction had its genomic DNA isolated and then quantified by UV absorbance on a Nanodrop 2000c. With regard to this clone: Its antigen specificity is not known. Qualities for individual bases were not recorded, and no much larger clone is one base off.

Using the deep immunoSEQ assay, TCR CDR3 regions were amplified from genomic DNA by multiplex PCR. Extracted genomic DNA from each cell subset was distributed evenly across all wells of several immunoSEQ 96-well plates, and each plate was treated as a replicate. For sorted subsets, around 0.2 ug genomic DNA, equal to about 30,000 T cell genomes, was loaded into each replicate PCR. The purified libraries were quantified using a Qubit 3.0 fluorometer, sized with a Bioanalyzer 2100, and then quantified again using the KAPA Library Quantification kit. Every immunoSEQ 96-well plate was sequenced on a dedicated single-read 150-cycle Illumina NextSeq 550 flow cell. On the authors' methods: Because the immunoSEQ output held only junctional sequences and lacked quality scores, the filtering could not match the filtering applied to full-length reads. To assign V/J genes and CDR3, sequences were annotated using PyIR, a Python wrapper for IgBLAST v1.9, with IMGT germline references. Any read was removed if the V/J assignment was weak (E-value above 1e-6), the CDR3 was missing, or the read contained stop codons, out-of-frame junctions, or ambiguous translated residues. V3J clonotypes were defined by identical inferred V gene, J gene, and CDR3 amino acid sequence. Percentage overlap between repertoires was calculated by dividing the number of shared unique clonotypes by the size of the smaller repertoire. Three approaches were used to assess repertoire richness: RTK rarefaction, the Chao1 estimator, and Recon v2.1 estimates of unobserved clonotypes. Generation probabilities for all TCRbeta clonotypes obtained by the gDNA method from four donors were computed using OLGA. TCRdb obtained this table from immuneACCESS and retained in-frame rearrangements with V and J assigned. These tables miss some clones; where compared with another copy, unresolved V genes account for less than half of the shortfall, and the remainder is unexplained. That table gives V, J and clone size, and the DNA gave D and trimming. For this sample there are 2 million to 2.5 million clones; approximately 94% appear just once. The top ten hold more than 0.35% of the sample.

This TCR was sampled from a man younger than 30 in good health. Some clones in this sample may be carry-over from other donors' samples. Specimen: naive CD4+ T cells from PBMCs. The label giving this sample's cell subset or site can be read as: CD45RA+ positively selected.

The nucleotides are TGTGCCAGTAGTATAATTCCCCAGGGGCCCCAGCATTTT. Its translation reads: CASSIIPQGPQHF. The rearranged segments are TRBV19 and TRBJ1-5; TRBD1 is perhaps the D gene, given 5 matching bases. Relative to germline, V is 2 bases shorter and J is 9 bases shorter, with 11 bases between their ends. The CDR3 goes from the cysteine to the phenylalanine over 13 residues. Only CDR3 DNA is held: 39 bases, read in frame from base 1. The CDR1 and CDR2 encoded by the germline V gene (reference sequence) are LNHDA and SQIVND.